These 13 T cell receptor beta chains came from one sample sequenced in a study of read filtering for tumor transcriptome and immune sequencing. From around 0.4 ug of RNA, a library with molecular barcoded alpha/delta and beta/gamma adaptors was made. TCRdb reanalysed the reads using MiXCR and keeps one entry per CDR3 protein. The sample has 46,000 or so distinct CDR3 sequences, roughly 19% seen once. Source material: a population of CD138-negative cells sorted from bone marrow. The source is a donor over 35 with multiple myeloma.

In its sample, this clonotype was seen many times. The gene calls are TRBV11-2 and TRBJ1-4; D not certain. The V gene's germline CDR1 is SGHAT and CDR2 FQNNGV. There are 14 residues in the CDR3. V lost 2 bases, J lost 6 bases, and 10 bases lay in between. DNA for the CDR3: TGTGCCAGCAGCTTAACAGCTAGGGATGAAAAACTGTTTTTT. As protein: CASSLTARDEKLFF.

The sample holds many counts of this clonotype. The chain links TRBV29-1 to TRBJ2-3; D not resolved. With 4 bases removed from V and 0 bases from J, the gap between germline ends came to 11 bases. Germline assignment: CDR1 SQVTM and CDR2 ANQGSEA. The CDR3 covers 14 residues. DNA for the CDR3: TGCAGCGTTGGGATGACACTTAGCACAGATACGCAGTATTTT. It specifies CSVGMTLSTDTQYF.

This clonotype was seen at least ten times. The chain is built from TRBV2 and TRBJ2-5; perhaps TRBD2 as D (5 bases). The ends were cut back, 7 bases at V and 1 base at J, with 13 bases in the middle. This CDR3 comprises 14 residues. Germline lookup yields CDR1 SNHLY and CDR2 FYNNEI. This chain's CDR3 is CASKGTAVQETQYF. The CDR3 DNA reads TGTGCCAGCAAGGGCACAGCGGTCCAAGAGACCCAGTACTTC.

This clonotype was counted only a few times. It may be a read error: a sequence one base away is much more abundant. Because it lacks the conserved phenylalanine or tryptophan at the end, this CDR3 is likely a read error. CDR3 DNA: TGTGCCAGTAGTCCCGGGACAGGGGGTACCTTTACCCGGCTAAGATACGAGCAGTACTAC. Translation gives CASSPGTGGTFTRLRYEQYY. This chain joins TRBV19 and TRBJ2-7; 11 nucleotides match TRBD1. Germline assignment: CDR1 LNHDA and CDR2 SQIVND (reference sequence). The CDR3 has 20 amino acids. V trimming: 5 bases; J trimming: 4 bases; junction bases outside the gene matches: 22.

This clonotype was seen repeatedly, ten times or more. This chain links TRBV18 with TRBJ2-7; possibly TRBD1 for D (6 bases). Looked up from germline, CDR1 is KGHSH and CDR2 is LQKENI. The CDR3 has 15 residues. Trimming removed 0 bases at V and 2 bases at J, with 11 bases between. CDR3 sequence reads: CASSPPSGQTYEQYF. CDR3 nucleotides: TGTGCCAGCTCACCACCGAGTGGACAGACCTACGAGCAGTACTTC. Full variable domain (remainder filled in from reference TRBV18 and TRBJ2-7): NAGVMQNPRHLVRRRGQEARLRCSPMKGHSHVYWYRQLPEEGLKFMVYLQKENIIDESGMPKERFSAEFPKEGPSILRIQQVVRGDSAAYFCASSPPSGQTYEQYFGPGTRLTVT.

Turning to this clonotype: Since a much larger clone is just one base distant, this may be a read error. The chain uses TRBV9 and TRBJ2-3; unclear D gene. V lost 0 bases to trimming and J lost 2 bases, with 7 bases between them. Germline V gene lookup returns CDR1 SGDLS and CDR2 YYNGEE. The CDR3 is made up of 14 amino acids. This chain's CDR3 is CASSVGGNTDTQYF. The CDR3 bases are TGTGCCAGCAGCGTAGGGGGAAACACAGATACGCAGTATTTT.

This clonotype was found many times. This chain uses TRBV3-1 with TRBJ2-7; TRBD2 matches at 9 bases. V dropped 0 bases and J dropped 6; count of bases not matched to a gene: 6. The CDR3 is made up of 15 amino acids. The germline V gene has CDR1 LGHDT and CDR2 YNNKEL (reference sequence). CDR3 sequence reads: CASSQELAGVREQYF. In nucleotides, the CDR3 is TGTGCCAGCAGCCAAGAGTTAGCGGGAGTGCGCGAGCAGTACTTC.

This clonotype was recorded at least ten times. V usage is TRBV2 and J usage is TRBJ2-3; maybe TRBD2 (6 bases). The germline V and J ends were trimmed by 2 bases and 2 bases, with 14 bases remaining between them. Germline V lookup: CDR1 SNHLY, CDR2 FYNNEI. The CDR3 consists of 16 residues. In nucleotides, the CDR3 is TGTGCCAGCAGTGAACGTCAGACTAGAACCACAGATACGCAGTATTTT. Residues: CASSERQTRTTDTQYF.

A few counts support this clonotype. This chain uses TRBV6-2 or TRBV6-3 with TRBJ1-5; D remains unclear. The CDR3 length is 15 residues. The V and J ends lost 6 bases and 1 base respectively, with 13 bases between them. CDR1 is MNHEY and CDR2 is SVGEGT in the germline V gene. CDR3 nucleotide sequence: TGTGCCAGCAGGCCGGTGAAAGGGAGCAATCAGCCCCAGCATTTT. Encoded protein: CASRPVKGSNQPQHF.

This clonotype showed up just a few times. The rearrangement joins TRBV4-2 to TRBJ2-7; D gene unclear. The CDR3 has 13 amino acids. Trimming pared 1 base from V and 3 bases from J, leaving 7 bases between. Germline V gives CDR1 LGHNA, CDR2 YNFKEQ. The CDR3 is CASSQGVNYEQYF. The CDR3, as DNA: TGTGCCAGCAGCCAAGGGGTTAACTACGAGCAGTACTTC.

This clonotype was counted at least ten times. This chain connects TRBV2 to TRBJ2-2, with 12 bases matching TRBD2. Per germline, CDR1 SNHLY and CDR2 FYNNEI. Germline trimming cut 6 bases from V and 8 bases from J; bases unmatched to any gene: 7. This CDR3 comprises 15 residues. The CDR3 region is CASSPRLAGVGELFF. CDR3 DNA sequence: TGTGCCAGCAGCCCTCGACTAGCGGGAGTAGGGGAGCTGTTTTTT.

Comment on this clonotype: The junction does not match germline at one end; this may be a read error. This sequence joins TRBV12-3 or TRBV12-4 and TRBJ1-3, with TRBD1 matching 7 bases. CDR3 length: 16 residues. This CDR3 is CVSRETGDPSGNTIYF. As DNA, the CDR3 is TGTGTCAGCAGAGAAACAGGGGACCCCTCTGGAAACACCATATATTTT.

This clonotype was observed many times. The chain employs TRBV29-1 and TRBJ1-4; D is unresolved. Germline lookup yields CDR1 SQVTM and CDR2 ANQGSEA. V lost 0 bases, J lost 0 bases, and 8 bases lay in between. The CDR3 has 15 amino acids. This chain's CDR3 is CSVEDGFATNEKLFF. The CDR3 region has the DNA TGCAGCGTTGAAGATGGGTTTGCAACTAATGAAAAACTGTTTTTT.